This T cell receptor beta chain was identified during a study of shared clonotypes between healthy human individuals. Regarding the study as a whole: Larger estimated richness was generally recorded for naive subsets relative to memory subsets.

The study separated CD4+ cells into CD45RA+ naive and CD45RA-negative memory subsets. Germline V lookup: CDR1 WSHSY, CDR2 SAAADI. V was pared by 4 bases and J by 7 bases, with 10 bases of the junction left unmatched. The CDR3 contains 16 residues. TCRdb's copy holds only in-frame clones and misses some; the assay was immunoSEQ multiplex PCR. The repertoire holds 1,400,000 or so clones, less than 99% seen once, with about 0.4% in the top ten. This clone was recorded only once. Its antigen is as yet unknown. Specimen: naive CD4+ T cells sorted from blood. Sample subset: CD45RA+ positively selected. This receptor was obtained from a man between 25 and 39 years old in good health. This sequence joins TRBV10-2 and TRBJ1-4, with 9 bases identical to TRBD1. The DNA of the CDR3 is TGCGCCAGCAGTGGTCCACAGGGGGCGCGGGCTGAAAAACTGTTTTTT. Encoded protein: CASSGPQGARAEKLFF.